This T cell receptor beta chain is drawn from a study of blood T cell repertoires in COVID-19. The age range of participants was about 18 to 89 years, with residence in about two dozen US areas. Germline V gene lookup returns CDR1 SGHVS and CDR2 FQNEAQ. V lost 2 bases to trimming and J lost 5 bases, with 14 bases between them. The CDR3 is 15 residues long. The method was immunoSEQ multiplex PCR; TCRdb's version includes in-frame clones alone and lacks a portion of them. The sample carries under 200,000 clones, roughly 84% recorded once. This sequence was found in a woman aged 50 to 60 who had recovered from COVID-19. The sequencing sample was made of PBMCs or T cells enriched from blood (not recorded which). The rearrangement links TRBV7-8 to TRBJ2-3; D is uncertain. In DNA, the CDR3 is TGTGCCAGCAGCTTAAGCGTCAAGGAGCGAGATACGCAGTATTTT. Translation: CASSLSVKERDTQYF.